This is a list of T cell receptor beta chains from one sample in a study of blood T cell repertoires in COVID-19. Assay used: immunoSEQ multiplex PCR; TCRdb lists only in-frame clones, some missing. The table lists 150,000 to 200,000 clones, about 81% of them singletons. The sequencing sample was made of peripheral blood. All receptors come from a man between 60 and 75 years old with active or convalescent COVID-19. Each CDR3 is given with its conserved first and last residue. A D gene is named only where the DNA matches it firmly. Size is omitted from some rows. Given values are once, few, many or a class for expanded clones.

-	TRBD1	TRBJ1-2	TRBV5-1	CASSPGTGGIYGYTF	TGCGCCAGCAGCCCAGGGACAGGGGGGATATATGGCTACACCTTC
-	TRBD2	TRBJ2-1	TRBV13	CASSRDLAAGGTEQFF	TGTGCCAGCAGCCGAGACCTAGCGGCTGGCGGCACTGAGCAGTTCTTC
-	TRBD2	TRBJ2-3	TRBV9	CASSVMASGGAYTQYF	TGTGCCAGCAGCGTAATGGCTAGCGGGGGGGCTTATACGCAGTATTTT
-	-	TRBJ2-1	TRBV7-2	CASSLGDYNEQFF	TGTGCCAGCAGCTTAGGCGACTACAATGAGCAGTTCTTC
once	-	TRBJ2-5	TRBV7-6	CASSLGGGPRETQYF	TGTGCCAGCAGCTTAGGAGGGGGTCCCCGGGAGACCCAGTACTTC
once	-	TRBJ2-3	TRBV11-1	CASSPSAATDTQYF	TGTGCCAGCAGCCCGAGCGCGGCCACAGATACGCAGTATTTT
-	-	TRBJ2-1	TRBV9	CASSVGTITYNEQFF	TGTGCCAGCAGCGTAGGGACTATAACTTACAATGAGCAGTTCTTC
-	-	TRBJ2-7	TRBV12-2	CASRLAETGFISYEQYF	TGTGCAAGTCGCTTAGCGGAGACAGGGTTTATTTCCTACGAGCAGTACTTC
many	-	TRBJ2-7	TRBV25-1	CASSERLEQYF	TGTGCCAGCAGTGAGAGACTCGAGCAGTACTTC
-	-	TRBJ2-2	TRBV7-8	CASSLEMRQIVSGELFF	TGTGCCAGCAGCTTAGAAATGAGACAGATTGTCTCCGGGGAGCTGTTTTTT
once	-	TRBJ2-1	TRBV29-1	CSVAYSTGTYNEQFF	TGCAGCGTCGCTTACTCGACAGGAACATACAATGAGCAGTTCTTC
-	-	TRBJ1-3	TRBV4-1	CASSHRGSSGNTIYF	TGCGCCAGCAGCCATAGAGGGAGCTCTGGAAACACCATATATTTT
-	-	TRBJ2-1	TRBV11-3	CASSASQGYNEQFF	TGTGCCAGCAGCGCATCACAGGGATACAATGAGCAGTTCTTC
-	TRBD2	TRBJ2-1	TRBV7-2	CASSLAGGVSYNEQFF	TGTGCCAGCAGCTTAGCGGGAGGGGTCTCCTACAATGAGCAGTTCTTC
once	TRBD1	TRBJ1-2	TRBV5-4	CASSSRTGNYGYTF	TGTGCCAGCAGCTCGAGGACAGGGAACTATGGCTACACCTTC
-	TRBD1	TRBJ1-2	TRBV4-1	CASSAFGTDYGYTF	TGCGCCAGCAGCGCCTTCGGGACAGACTATGGCTACACCTTC
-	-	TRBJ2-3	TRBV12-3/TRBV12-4	CASSFLPDTQYF	TGTGCCAGCAGTTTTCTTCCAGATACGCAGTATTTT
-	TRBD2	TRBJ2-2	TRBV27	CASSLSGRGSTGELFF	TGTGCCAGCAGTTTAAGCGGGAGGGGTTCCACCGGGGAGCTGTTTTTT
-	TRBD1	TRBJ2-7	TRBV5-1	CASSSRGTGGHEQYF	TGCGCCAGCAGCTCGAGGGGGACAGGGGGCCACGAGCAGTACTTC
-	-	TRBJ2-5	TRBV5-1	CASSLVGTRGQETQYF	TGCGCCAGCAGCTTGGTAGGAACCCGGGGGCAAGAGACCCAGTACTTC